Shown below are 2 T cell receptor beta chains from a single sample sequenced in a study of shared clonotypes between healthy human individuals. Sequencing was performed with immunoSEQ multiplex PCR; in TCRdb, only in-frame clones are kept and a portion is missing. Counted here are 520,000 or so clones, 79% occurring once; the ten biggest clones make up 10% to 15%. The sample taken for sequencing was PBMCs. These receptors all come from a woman in her thirties or forties in good health. Some clones in this sample may be carry-over from other donors' samples.

The CDR3 bases are TGTGCCAGCAGCGTAGGCAGATACAATGAGCAGTTCTTC. This translates into CASSVGRYNEQFF. This chain connects TRBV9 to TRBJ2-1; no clear D. The ends were cut back, 0 bases at V and 4 bases at J, with 5 bases in the middle. The CDR3 contains 13 residues. Germline CDR1 is SGDLS and CDR2 is YYNGEE. Variable domain in full (rest from reference TRBV9 and TRBJ2-1): DSGVTQTPKHLITATGQRVTLRCSPRSGDLSVYWYQQSLDQGLQFLIQYYNGEERAKGNILERFSAQQFPDLHSELNLSSLELGDSALYFCASSVGRYNEQFFGPGTRLTVL.

The V call is TRBV6-5, the J call TRBJ1-1; 8 nucleotides match TRBD1. The junction had 2 bases not matched to a gene; V was cut back by 2 bases and J by 3 bases. The V gene's germline CDR1 is MNHEY and CDR2 SVGAGI. This CDR3 spans 14 amino acids. The CDR3 loop is CASSYTDRDTEAFF. The CDR3 DNA reads as TGTGCCAGCAGTTACACGGACAGGGACACTGAAGCTTTCTTT.